Shown below are 19 T cell receptor beta chains from a single sample sequenced in a study of lymphopenia after photon versus proton radiotherapy. Clones were sequenced by immunoSEQ multiplex PCR, and TCRdb holds only the in-frame ones, with some missing. The sample comprises tens of thousands of clones, 75% to 90% of which are singletons, and less than 14% rests with the top ten. This specimen was peripheral blood, taken from a patient treated with proton-based radiotherapy. The receptors shown here come from an elderly man with esophageal cancer.

This chain joins TRBV7-8 and TRBJ2-4; 7 bases map to TRBD1. The J segment lost 0 bases and the V segment lost 5 bases, leaving 7 bases of the junction unmatched. The CDR3 loop spans 16 amino acids. Germline values: CDR1 SGHVS, CDR2 FQNEAQ. CDR3 in amino acids: CASSPDRVGAKNIQYF. The CDR3 DNA reads as TGTGCCAGCAGCCCCGACAGGGTCGGAGCCAAAAACATTCAGTACTTC.

The chain links TRBV4-3 to TRBJ2-1; the match to TRBD2 covers 9 bases. Trimming removed 4 bases from V and 4 bases from J; junction bases left unmatched: 11. The germline CDR1 and CDR2 sequences are LGHNA and YSLEER. This CDR3 is 17 amino acids long. CDR3 DNA: TGCGCCAGCAGCCCCCTGGGGGGCGGGGGGGTTTACAATGAGCAGTTCTTC. Translating gives CASSPLGGGGVYNEQFF.

Only one count was recorded for this clone. V gene TRBV11-2 combines with J gene TRBJ2-1; D assignment may be TRBD1 or TRBD2 (5 bases each). V was trimmed by 3 bases and J by 8 bases, leaving 14 bases between them. The V gene's germline CDR1 is SGHAT and CDR2 FQNNGV. The CDR3 is made up of 14 amino acids. CDR3 protein: CASSLGRRLDEQFF. DNA for the CDR3: TGTGCCAGCAGCTTGGGACGAAGGTTAGATGAGCAGTTCTTC.

The J gene is TRBJ2-5, the V gene TRBV7-9; 7 bases line up with TRBD2. V shed 5 bases, J shed 11 bases, and the junction held 23 bases outside the gene matches. This CDR3 spans 17 amino acids. Looked up from germline, CDR1 is SEHNR and CDR2 is FQNEAQ (reference sequence). The CDR3 sequence: CASSPPGGTEGLREQYF. Here the CDR3 DNA reads TGTGCCAGCAGCCCCCCGGGGGGTACGGAGGGATTAAGGGAGCAGTACTTC.

The rearrangement joins TRBV5-1 to TRBJ1-4; D uncertain. The CDR3 extends over 14 amino acids. V was clipped by 1 base and J by 0 bases, with 4 bases between them. Germline CDR1 and CDR2: SGHRS and YFSETQ. The chain's CDR3 is CASSLSATNEKLFF. CDR3 nucleotides: TGCGCCAGCAGCTTGTCTGCAACTAATGAAAAACTGTTTTTT.

J is TRBJ2-3 and V is TRBV2; 7 nucleotides match TRBD2. Germline assignment: CDR1 SNHLY and CDR2 FYNNEI. The CDR3 sequence is 15 residues long. The J segment lost 5 bases and the V segment lost 6 bases, leaving 11 bases of the junction unmatched. As DNA, the CDR3 is TGTGCCAGCAGGCCCGGGCGCGGGAGCGGAGATACGCAGTATTTT. It codes for CASRPGRGSGDTQYF.

Only one count was recorded for this clone. The rearrangement uses TRBV19 and TRBJ1-5; no clear D gene. Germline assignment: CDR1 LNHDA and CDR2 SQIVND (reference sequence). The CDR3 runs 14 residues. With 3 bases removed from V and 4 bases from J, the gap between germline ends came to 10 bases. The CDR3 sequence is CASSILVRNQPQHF. The CDR3 nucleotides are TGTGCCAGTAGTATTCTCGTGAGGAATCAGCCCCAGCATTTT.

Worth noting for this clone: The same CDR3 arises from other DNA sequences in this sample as well. V is TRBV20-1 and J is TRBJ2-5, with unresolved D. The CDR3 extends over 11 amino acids. The V end was cut by 3 bases, the J end by 5 bases, with 7 bases between. Per the germline V gene, CDR1 is DFQATT and CDR2 is SNEGSKA (reference sequence). The chain's CDR3 is CSARPEETQYF. The CDR3 nucleotides are TGCAGTGCTAGGCCTGAGGAGACCCAGTACTTC.

This clone has just a few counts. The rearrangement uses TRBV7-9 and TRBJ2-2; a weak D match, TRBD2 (7 bases). V lost 4 bases and J 4 bases, leaving 16 bases between the germline ends. Looked up from germline, CDR1 is SEHNR and CDR2 is FQNEAQ (reference sequence). CDR3 length equals 16 residues. The CDR3, as DNA: TGTGCCAGCAGCTCTGGTGGGCGGGGGCTCACCGGGGAGCTGTTTTTT. This sequence encodes CASSSGGRGLTGELFF.

The CDR3 here is CASSRDENQPQHF. CDR3 sequence (DNA): TGCGCCAGCAGCAGGGACGAGAATCAGCCCCAGCATTTT. This sequence joins TRBV5-1 and TRBJ1-5; D might be TRBD1 (5 bases). V was pared by 4 bases and J by 4 bases, with 9 bases between. The CDR3 extends over 13 amino acids. Looked up from germline, CDR1 is SGHRS and CDR2 is YFSETQ. The entire variable domain, with the rest obtained from reference TRBV5-1 and TRBJ1-5, is as follows: KAGVTQTPRYLIKTRGQQVTLSCSPISGHRSVSWYQQTPGQGLQFLFEYFSETQRNKGNFPGRFSGRQFSNSRSEMNVSTLELGDSALYLCASSRDENQPQHFGDGTRLSIL.

The chain uses TRBV7-9 and TRBJ2-5, with no clear D. Trimming cost V 5 bases and J 0 bases, with 10 bases left between them. From germline, CDR1 is SEHNR and CDR2 FQNEAQ (reference sequence). The CDR3 contains 14 residues. The CDR3 nucleotides are TGTGCCAGCAGCCAGACAAGGGACCAAGAGACCCAGTACTTC. It translates to CASSQTRDQETQYF.

The J gene is TRBJ1-4, the V gene TRBV7-9; possibly TRBD1 for D (6 bases). This CDR3 region has 16 residues. Germline V gene sequence: CDR1 SEHNR, CDR2 FQNEAQ (reference sequence). Deletions cut 0 bases from V and 2 bases from J, with 10 bases between. The CDR3 DNA reads as TGTGCCAGCAGCTTAGCGCGACAGGCTACTAATGAAAAACTGTTTTTT. Protein sequence: CASSLARQATNEKLFF. The variable domain in full, with the rest retrieved from reference TRBV7-9 and TRBJ1-4, is DTGVSQNPRHKITKRGQNVTFRCDPISEHNRLYWYRQTLGQGPEFLTYFQNEAQLEKSRLLSDRFSAERPKGSFSTLEIQRTEQGDSAMYLCASSLARQATNEKLFFGSGTQLSVL.

The CDR3 DNA sequence: TGTGCCAGCTCACCACCGAACAGGGATGAAGCTTTCTTT. It specifies CASSPPNRDEAFF. The chain couples TRBV18 to TRBJ1-1; the D gene is possibly TRBD1 (6 bases). CDR1 KGHSH and CDR2 LQKENI come from the germline V gene. This CDR3 is built from 13 residues. V shed 0 bases and J shed 7 bases, with 9 bases lying between them.

This rearrangement joins TRBV18 to TRBJ2-7, with D maybe TRBD2 (6 bases). The CDR3 contains 16 residues. Germline-derived CDR1 and CDR2 are KGHSH and LQKENI. Deletions cut 0 bases from V and 3 bases from J, with 15 bases between. CDR3 loop: CASSPPLGTFLYEQYF. The CDR3 DNA sequence: TGTGCCAGCTCACCACCCCTCGGGACTTTCCTCTACGAGCAGTACTTC. The full variable domain, in which reference TRBV18 and TRBJ2-7 provide the parts outside the CDR3, is NAGVMQNPRHLVRRRGQEARLRCSPMKGHSHVYWYRQLPEEGLKFMVYLQKENIIDESGMPKERFSAEFPKEGPSILRIQQVVRGDSAAYFCASSPPLGTFLYEQYFGPGTRLTVT.

The V gene is TRBV30, the J gene TRBJ2-3, with unresolved D. The ends were cut back, 2 bases at V and 2 bases at J, with 17 bases in the middle. CDR3 length: 16 amino acids. Germline assignment: CDR1 GTSNPN and CDR2 SVGIG (reference sequence). The CDR3 protein is CAWSLDIGSHTDTQYF. DNA for the CDR3: TGTGCCTGGAGTCTAGATATAGGCAGCCACACAGATACGCAGTATTTT.

This sequence joins TRBV5-4 and TRBJ2-5; D might be TRBD1 (6 bases). The CDR3 length is 16 residues. CDR1 is SGHNT and CDR2 is YYREEE in the germline V gene (reference sequence). The germline V and J ends were trimmed by 4 bases and 2 bases, with 18 bases remaining between them. CDR3 sequence: CASSPGQLVGQETQYF. Here the CDR3 DNA reads TGTGCCAGCAGCCCCGGACAGCTAGTGGGTCAAGAGACCCAGTACTTC. Full variable domain (missing parts from reference TRBV5-4 and TRBJ2-5): ETGVTQSPTHLIKTRGQQVTLRCSSQSGHNTVSWYQQALGQGPQFIFQYYREEENGRGNFPPRFSGLQFPNYSSELNVNALELDDSALYLCASSPGQLVGQETQYFGPGTRLLVL.

There are many counts of this clone. The J gene is TRBJ2-7, the V gene TRBV27; D remains ambiguous. Germline CDR1 MNHEY, CDR2 SMNVEV (reference sequence). The CDR3 sequence is 13 residues long. Deletions cut 6 bases from V and 3 bases from J, with 12 bases between. CDR3 in DNA: TGTGCCAGCAGCCCCCAGATATACTACGAGCAGTACTTC. Translation: CASSPQIYYEQYF.

The rearrangement links TRBV19 to TRBJ2-6; D is perhaps TRBD2 (6 bases). The germline gives CDR1 LNHDA, CDR2 SQIVND (reference sequence). The length of the CDR3 is 16 residues. V was trimmed by 3 bases and J by 3 bases, leaving 12 bases between them. CDR3 DNA sequence: TGTGCCAGTAGTATCTTGTCGGGGGTTGGGGCCAACGTCCTGACTTTC. Residues: CASSILSGVGANVLTF.

V is TRBV19 and J is TRBJ2-7, with 7 nucleotides matching TRBD1. The V segment lost 4 bases and the J segment 5 bases; nucleotides outside the gene matches: 5. Germline V gene sequence: CDR1 LNHDA, CDR2 SQIVND (reference sequence). CDR3 length equals 13 residues. The CDR3 DNA reads as TGTGCCAGTAGTAGGCAGGGGGTCCACGAGCAGTACTTC. Its translation is CASSRQGVHEQYF.